Below are 6 T cell receptor beta chains sequenced from a single sample in a study of OX40 agonist ivuxolimab in advanced cancers. Clones were sequenced by immunoSEQ multiplex PCR, and TCRdb holds only the in-frame ones, with some missing. The profile shows tens of thousands of clones, 70% to 90% of them singletons. The sample was CD4+ or CD8+ T cells sorted from blood, taken in a trial of the OX40 agonist ivuxolimab. These receptors all stem from an adult with an advanced solid tumor such as melanoma, head and neck, liver or kidney cancer.

The chain employs TRBV9 and TRBJ2-7; unclear D gene. The germline CDR1 and CDR2 sequences are SGDLS and YYNGEE. V shed 0 bases and J shed 2 bases, with 9 bases lying between them. CDR3 length: 14 residues. The CDR3 here is CASSVDSMAYEQYF. As DNA, the CDR3 is TGTGCCAGCAGCGTAGATTCGATGGCCTACGAGCAGTACTTC.

J is TRBJ2-7 and V is TRBV5-8; D is unresolved. Trimming stripped 0 bases from V and 4 bases from J, with 8 bases between. This CDR3 has 13 residues. CDR1 and CDR2 (germline): SGHTS, YDEGEE. The CDR3 nucleotides are TGTGCCAGCAGCTTGGAGGCTGATTACGAGCAGTACTTC. This encodes CASSLEADYEQYF.

V and J are TRBV6-4 and TRBJ1-2, with 9 bases identical to TRBD1. V shed 5 bases and J 7 bases; nucleotides not matched to a gene: 8. This CDR3 region has 14 residues. Germline V gene lookup returns CDR1 MRHNA and CDR2 SNTAGT. The DNA of the CDR3 is TGTGCCAGCAGTCCCGGGACAGGGAGAGGTGGCTACACCTTC. Its translation is CASSPGTGRGGYTF.

The V call is TRBV6-5, the J call TRBJ1-2, with 7 bases fitting TRBD1. Trimming cost V 8 bases and J 7 bases; bases outside gene matches: 10. Per germline, CDR1 MNHEY and CDR2 SVGAGI. The CDR3 has 13 amino acids. The CDR3 DNA sequence: TGTGCCAGCGTCCCGACAGGGATGGGTGGCTACACCTTC. Protein product: CASVPTGMGGYTF.

This chain joins TRBV28 and TRBJ1-1, with D unresolved. Germline V lookup: CDR1 MDHEN, CDR2 SYDVKM. The CDR3 is 14 amino acids. V was shortened by 5 bases and J by 2 bases, with 12 bases between the two germline ends. This chain's CDR3 is CASSDPGPNTEAFF. The CDR3 nucleotides read TGTGCCAGCAGTGATCCGGGCCCCAACACTGAAGCTTTCTTT.

The chain has TRBV10-3 and TRBJ2-7, with 10 bases identical to TRBD2. V gave up 6 bases and J gave up 5 bases; unmatched junction bases: 7. The CDR3 is 14 residues long. Germline V gene data show CDR1 as ENHRY and CDR2 as SYGVKD. The CDR3 coding sequence is TGTGCCATCAGATTAGCGGGAGGAGCCCACGAGCAGTACTTC. Translated: CAIRLAGGAHEQYF.